This T cell receptor beta chain is from a study of vaccination and CD4 T cells after COVID-19 (dated by TCRdb to 2021 to 2024). Turning to the overall study: The convalescent cohort included six males and four females, with two Hispanic individuals, seven Caucasians, two Asians and one multiracial person. Participants received two doses of either the Pfizer-BioNTech BNT162b2 vaccine (n=8) or the Moderna mRNA-1273 vaccine (n=2). Post-COVID blood samples were collected from convalescent patients a median of around 100 days after diagnosis, with a range of roughly 30 to 170 days. Post-vaccine blood samples were taken a median of roughly 72 days after the second vaccine dose, with a range of about 14 to 241 days. Culture stimuli were overlapping spike peptide pools from SARS-CoV-2 and from the common cold coronaviruses HCoV-NL63, HCoV-OC43 and HCoV-229E. Control cultures received a CEFX viral epitope pool as the positive control, an HIV-1 Nef peptide pool as the negative control, or no peptide. The spike-specific CD4+ TCR repertoire was compared before and after mRNA vaccination in under 11 COVID-19 convalescent patients and a handful of infection-naive healthy vaccine recipients. Paper-wide results and their limitations: Nearly all vaccine-specific clones in convalescent patients (304 of 307) were mono-reactive for SARS-CoV-2 spike rather than cross-reactive with common cold coronaviruses. The median count of SARS-CoV-2-reactive clonotypes went up from about 23 after infection to a few dozen after vaccination, although the change was not significant. Among the post-vaccine SARS-CoV-2-reactive clones in convalescent patients, a median approximately 90% showed up only after vaccination, which suggests vaccine-specific priming. Only a relatively small number of convalescent patients were included in the study, and early timepoints following natural infection were not analyzed.

Reading from cysteine to phenylalanine, the CDR3 counts 13 amino acids. The sequence is cut down to CDR3 DNA, 39 bases in frame from base 1. In the germline V gene, CDR1 corresponds to SGHVS and CDR2 to FNYEAQ. V loses 4 bases of germline sequence and J loses 3 bases, and the interval between the two ends is 7 bases. The table lists this clonotype with a few counts. Its antigen has not been determined. No much larger clone exists at a distance of one base, and base qualities are not known. The library came from PCR. TCR sequencing of DNA from cultured CD4+ T cells used the Oncomine TCR Beta short-read assay at the Johns Hopkins FTIC core. Genomic DNA was extracted from the cultured CD4+ T cells with the QIAamp micro DNA kit. Oncomine TCR Beta libraries made from cultured CD4+ T cells were pooled using unique dual indexes and sequenced on an Illumina iSeq 100. The original methods were these. Non-productive sequences were removed, and CDR3s not starting with C, not ending with F or W, or shorter than 7 amino acids were discarded. The MANAFEST web application was used to identify antigen-specific clonotypes by comparing peptide-stimulated wells against reference wells and other culture wells. Positive clones required FDR below 0.05, an odds ratio above 5, and productive frequency above 0.1% in at least two of three replicate wells. Cross-reactive clonotypes were defined as significantly expanded in both SARS-CoV-2 spike wells and at least one common cold coronavirus spike condition. Similarity between CDR3 sequences was evaluated in R version 3.6.1 using Levenshtein distances (stringdist) and unrooted phylogenetic trees (ape). TCRdb itself trimmed the public reads at Q25 with fastp, ran MiXCR and retained productive beta chains. Every CDR3 protein is listed once, alongside the most common genes and DNA of its rows. For this entry, the V and J calls and clone size follow TCRdb and not the study's own pipeline. This sample holds roughly 20,000 distinct CDR3 sequences; approximately 65% were observed only once. The ten largest clones capture 20% to 25% of the sample.

The treatment or condition label for this specimen denotes: approximately 9-day PBMC culture with coronavirus spike peptide pools or control peptides (ViraFEST assay). The ViraFEST assay, used in the study, expanded antigen-specific T cells with peptide pools and then identified the expanded clonotypes through TCR sequencing. The absence of prior SARS-CoV-2 infection in healthy vaccine recipients was confirmed by negative nucleocapsid antibody tests before and after vaccination. About 1.8 million PBMCs per well were cultured in IMDM with roughly 5% human AB serum and roughly 9.3 IU/ml IL-2, plus 10 ug/ml peptide pools. Half of the culture medium was replaced with fresh IL-2-containing medium on days 3 and 7. CD4+ T cells were isolated after 10 days of culture through negative selection using the EasySep CD4+ T cell isolation kit. Ficoll-Paque Plus gradient centrifugation was used to isolate PBMCs from whole blood, and the isolated PBMCs were then either used fresh or cryopreserved at -140C. Triplicate wells were generally used for each culture condition.

The receptor was derived from a human donor who received a COVID-19 vaccine. The V and J genes are TRBV7-6 and TRBJ1-5, with the D gene call left open. The sample here was CD4+ T cells from blood, cultured in vitro, taken before SARS-CoV-2 vaccination. Read as DNA, the sequence is TGTGCCAGCAGCTCGATCCCCAATCAGCCCCAGCATTTT. It is translated as CASSSIPNQPQHF.